One sample yielded the 13 T cell receptor beta chains listed below, sequenced in a study of blood T cell repertoires in COVID-19. The data were produced by immunoSEQ multiplex PCR, yet TCRdb's version contains in-frame clones alone and is incomplete. The table lists tens of thousands of clones, approximately 78% of them singletons. Sequencing input: peripheral blood. The source is a human donor with acute or convalescent COVID-19. The donor label of this sample is uncertain.

The rearrangement joins TRBV5-4 to TRBJ1-1; D uncertain. V was pared by 0 bases and J by 3 bases, with 12 bases between. Germline V gene sequence: CDR1 SGHNT, CDR2 YYREEE (reference sequence). The CDR3 is 15 amino acids. As DNA, the CDR3 is TGTGCCAGCAGCTTGGCCGGGGTGGACTACACTGAAGCTTTCTTT. Amino acid sequence: CASSLAGVDYTEAFF. The full variable domain, rest sourced from reference TRBV5-4 and TRBJ1-1, is ETGVTQSPTHLIKTRGQQVTLRCSSQSGHNTVSWYQQALGQGPQFIFQYYREEENGRGNFPPRFSGLQFPNYSSELNVNALELDDSALYLCASSLAGVDYTEAFFGQGTRLTVV.

The chain couples TRBV2 to TRBJ1-4; D is uncertain. There are 16 residues in the CDR3. The V gene lost 8 bases and the J gene lost 0 bases, with 16 bases spanning the gap. Looked up from germline, CDR1 is SNHLY and CDR2 is FYNNEI. The DNA of the CDR3 is TGTGCCAGCGAGGGAGGCAGGCCAGCAACTAATGAAAAACTGTTTTTT. This gives the protein CASEGGRPATNEKLFF.

This chain links TRBV2 with TRBJ2-5; a possible D gene is TRBD2 (6 bases). Germline CDR1 reads SNHLY; CDR2 reads FYNNEI. The CDR3 is 12 residues long. V lost 9 bases to trimming and J lost 4 bases, with 12 bases between them. The CDR3 coding sequence is TGTGCCAGTTTGAAACTAGCAGAGACCCAGTACTTC. It translates to CASLKLAETQYF.

This chain uses TRBV7-8 with TRBJ2-7, with D unresolved. CDR3 length equals 15 residues. V dropped 5 bases and J dropped 1 base, with 15 bases sitting between them. CDR1 SGHVS and CDR2 FQNEAQ come from the germline V gene. CDR3: CASSPTRHLSYEQYF. The CDR3 nucleotides are TGTGCCAGCAGCCCCACCAGGCACTTATCCTACGAGCAGTACTTC.

The chain links TRBV7-2 to TRBJ1-3; 7 bases match TRBD1. Germline assignment: CDR1 SGHTA and CDR2 FQGNSA. The CDR3 covers 15 residues. Trimming took 5 bases from V and 4 from J; bases not matched to a gene: 8. This CDR3 is CASSARQGGGNTIYF. In DNA, the CDR3 is TGTGCCAGCAGCGCGAGACAGGGAGGAGGAAACACCATATATTTT.

The chain uses TRBV2 and TRBJ2-1, with a weak D call TRBD2 (7 bases). CDR1 is SNHLY and CDR2 is FYNNEI in the germline V gene. V dropped 8 bases and J dropped 4 bases, with 24 bases sitting between them. This CDR3 comprises 17 residues. The CDR3, as DNA: TGTGCCAGCGGGGGGGTACGGACAGTTTCTTCTTACAATGAGCAGTTCTTC. Translated: CASGGVRTVSSYNEQFF.

The chain links TRBV19 to TRBJ1-5; no definite D call. The CDR3 is made up of 16 amino acids. V shed 5 bases and J shed 0 bases, with 14 bases lying between them. The V gene's germline CDR1 is LNHDA and CDR2 SQIVND (reference sequence). CDR3 protein: CASSDSQLYSNQPQHF. The CDR3 bases are TGTGCCAGTAGTGATTCACAGCTGTATAGCAATCAGCCCCAGCATTTT.

V gene TRBV6-5 combines with J gene TRBJ2-7, with D perhaps TRBD1 (6 bases). Germline V gives CDR1 MNHEY, CDR2 SVGAGI. There are 14 residues in the CDR3. Trimming cost V 2 bases and J 3 bases, with 11 bases left between them. The CDR3 sequence: CASSYRRGIYEQYF. CDR3 coding DNA: TGTGCCAGCAGTTACCGCAGGGGAATCTACGAGCAGTACTTC.

The chain recombines TRBV11-2 with TRBJ2-7; tentatively, D is TRBD2 (6 bases). CDR1 and CDR2 (germline): SGHAT, FQNNGV. This CDR3 is 15 amino acids long. V was pared by 4 bases and J by 3 bases, with 16 bases between. CDR3 sequence: CASSSVAEILYEQYF. CDR3 sequence (DNA): TGTGCCAGCAGCTCTGTAGCGGAAATTCTCTACGAGCAGTACTTC. The complete variable domain, with remaining parts taken from reference TRBV11-2 and TRBJ2-7, reads EAGVAQSPRYKIIEKRQSVAFWCNPISGHATLYWYQQILGQGPKLLIQFQNNGVVDDSQLPKDRFSAERLKGVDSTLKIQPAKLEDSAVYLCASSSVAEILYEQYFGPGTRLTVT.

A single count supports this clone. The chain uses TRBV13 and TRBJ1-1; D call uncertain. From germline, CDR1 is PRHDT and CDR2 FYEKMQ (reference sequence). Trimming removed 4 bases from V and 2 bases from J, with 17 bases in between. This CDR3 is built from 16 residues. CDR3 coding DNA: TGTGCCAGCAGCTACCCTTGGGAAGAGGGAAACACTGAAGCTTTCTTT. Amino acids: CASSYPWEEGNTEAFF.

This chain uses TRBV30 with TRBJ1-5; D uncertain. The CDR3 has 13 residues. V was cut by 0 bases and J by 5 bases, with 8 bases left in between. The germline gives CDR1 GTSNPN, CDR2 SVGIG (reference sequence). The CDR3 sequence: CAWSVQEDQPQHF. Here the CDR3 DNA reads TGTGCCTGGAGTGTACAAGAGGATCAGCCCCAGCATTTT. Filled out from reference TRBV30 and TRBJ1-5, the complete variable domain reads SQTIHQWPATLVQPVGSPLSLECTVEGTSNPNLYWYRQAAGRGLQLLFYSVGIGQISSEVPQNLSASRPQDRQFILSSKKLLLSDSGFYLCAWSVQEDQPQHFGDGTRLSIL.

This clone was recorded only once. The genes are TRBV29-1 and TRBJ2-5; TRBD2 agrees at 16 bases. The CDR3 consists of 16 residues. CDR1 SQVTM and CDR2 ANQGSEA come from the germline V gene. V dropped 6 bases and J dropped 5; count of bases not matched to a gene: 9. CDR3 residues: CSVEGLAGGLGETQYF. The CDR3 DNA sequence: TGCAGCGTAGAGGGACTAGCGGGGGGGCTTGGCGAGACCCAGTACTTC.

The rearrangement uses TRBV20-1 and TRBJ1-2, with a possible D match to TRBD1 (6 bases). This CDR3 is built from 11 residues. CDR1 and CDR2 from the germline V gene are DFQATT and SNEGSKA (reference sequence). Trimming left V 3 bases short and J 8 bases short, with 10 bases between. DNA for the CDR3: TGCAGTGCTAGGCAGGGGTGGGGCTACACCTTC. It is translated as CSARQGWGYTF.